This T cell receptor beta chain is from a study of CD8+CD57+ T cells in acquired aplastic anemia. Background on the study: Yields of DNA that came from sorted CD4+ and CD8+ cells averaged about 2.9 ug. The study's findings and limits: Under 35 was the count of CD8+ CDR3 sequences that patients shared with controls.

Note on this clonotype: Antigen specificity is unknown.

Genomic DNA acted as the template from which TCR beta VDJ combination and CDR3 sequence profiling were carried out. TCRdb re-derived calls from the reads in MiXCR, one entry per CDR3 protein. This table has fewer than 250,000 distinct CDR3 sequences, approximately 50% appearing once. This receptor was obtained from a human donor in good health, serving as a control. Input material: sorted CD4+, CD8+, or CD8+CD57+ T cells (not recorded which) from PBMCs.

CDR3 protein: CASSLQGAVYEQYF. The DNA for the CDR3 is TGTGCCAGCAGTTTGCAGGGGGCTGTCTACGAGCAGTACTTC. The V gene is TRBV27, the J gene TRBJ2-7, with 8 bases lining up with TRBD1. Germline V lookup: CDR1 MNHEY, CDR2 SMNVEV (reference sequence). The junction had 4 bases not matched to a gene; V was cut back by 3 bases and J by 3 bases. The CDR3 totals 14 residues.